This is a list of T cell receptor beta chains from one sample in a study of CD8 T cells in ankylosing spondylitis. TCRdb reanalysed the 5' RACE reads using MiXCR and keeps one entry per CDR3 protein. The sample contains 200,000 to 250,000 distinct CDR3 sequences, around 10% of which appear only once. The sample consisted of blood, either unsorted or a sorted T cell fraction (not recorded which). The receptors shown here come from a male donor with ankylosing spondylitis or in good health (not recorded which). Both conserved end residues are part of each CDR3. D genes are given only for firm matches. The size of a clone is reported for some rows only, either as once, few or many, or as a class for expanded clones.

J gene,V gene,D gene,clone size,CDR3 protein,CDR3 DNA
TRBJ1-3,TRBV14,NA,NA,CASSQQPGGDTIYF,TGTGCCAGCAGCCAACAACCGGGAGGAGACACCATATATTTT
TRBJ2-7,TRBV6-5,NA,few,CASSYAGNSPYEQYF,TGTGCCAGCAGTTACGCAGGGAACTCTCCCTACGAGCAGTACTTC
TRBJ2-2,TRBV12-3/TRBV12-4,NA,NA,CASTKGRLYGDTGELFF,TGTGCCAGCACCAAGGGACGGTTGTATGGGGACACCGGGGAGCTGTTTTTT
TRBJ2-4,TRBV5-1,NA,many,CASSLAEGVKNIQYF,TGCGCCAGCAGCTTGGCCGAGGGGGTCAAAAACATTCAGTACTTC
TRBJ2-4,TRBV5-6,TRBD1,many,CASSKKGTVAKNIQYF,TGTGCCAGCAGCAAGAAAGGGACAGTAGCCAAAAACATTCAGTACTTC
TRBJ1-1,TRBV28,NA,many,CASSSTGINTEAFF,TGTGCCAGCAGTTCGACAGGCATTAACACTGAAGCTTTCTTT
TRBJ2-1,TRBV4-1,TRBD2,NA,CASSQEGRGAGNEQFF,TGCGCCAGCAGCCAAGAGGGGCGGGGGGCTGGGAATGAGCAGTTCTTC
TRBJ1-1,TRBV4-1,NA,many,CASSQGMGAMNTEAFF,TGCGCCAGCAGCCAAGGCATGGGCGCCATGAACACTGAAGCTTTCTTT
TRBJ1-1,TRBV12-3/TRBV12-4,NA,many,CASSFTGVDTEAFF,TGTGCCAGCAGTTTTACCGGTGTGGACACTGAAGCTTTCTTT
TRBJ2-1,TRBV28,NA,many,CASSLTPTGSEQFF,TGTGCCAGCAGTTTAACCCCGACTGGCAGTGAGCAGTTCTTC
TRBJ2-7,TRBV5-1,TRBD1,many,CASRETGGGYEQYF,TGCGCCAGCAGGGAAACAGGGGGTGGCTACGAGCAGTACTTC
TRBJ2-3,TRBV5-1,TRBD1,many,CASSLEGTGPLDTQYF,TGCGCCAGCAGCTTGGAAGGGACAGGACCCTTGGATACGCAGTATTTT
TRBJ1-1,TRBV7-9,NA,many,CASSRPSRASNTEAFF,TGTGCCAGCAGTCGGCCCTCCAGAGCATCGAACACTGAAGCTTTCTTT
TRBJ2-3,TRBV20-1,NA,many,CSASLLERPRGTQYF,TGCAGTGCTAGTTTATTAGAGCGACCCCGAGGTACGCAGTATTTT
TRBJ2-1,TRBV5-1,TRBD2,many,CASSTGGAGVLNNEQFF,TGCGCCAGCAGCACCGGGGGAGCGGGAGTATTAAACAATGAGCAGTTCTTC
TRBJ1-2,TRBV18,NA,many,CASTVRAYGYTF,TGTGCCAGCACGGTACGGGCCTATGGCTACACCTTC
TRBJ2-7,TRBV28,NA,NA,CASREGGETLYEQYF,TGTGCCAGCAGGGAGGGGGGAGAAACCCTCTACGAGCAGTACTTC
TRBJ2-3,TRBV10-3,TRBD2,many,CAISPIAGGTGTDTQYF,TGTGCCATCAGTCCGATAGCGGGAGGAACTGGCACAGATACGCAGTATTTT
TRBJ2-1,TRBV5-1,TRBD2,NA,CASSPLPAGPNNEQFF,TGCGCCAGCAGCCCCCTACCAGCGGGACCTAACAATGAGCAGTTCTTC
TRBJ2-1,TRBV10-1,TRBD1,NA,CASSVGTDYNEQFF,TGCGCCAGCAGCGTAGGGACAGACTACAATGAGCAGTTCTTC
TRBJ2-1,TRBV7-8,NA,NA,CASSLVQVEVF,TGTGCCAGCAGCTTAGTACAGGTCGAGGTCTTC
TRBJ2-3,TRBV9,NA,few,CASTKGSYTDTQYF,TGTGCCAGCACGAAGGGGTCCTACACAGATACGCAGTATTTT
TRBJ2-3,TRBV5-1,NA,medium-sized,CASSLVIGGDSTDTQYF,TGCGCCAGCAGCTTGGTAATCGGCGGGGATAGCACAGATACGCAGTATTTT
TRBJ2-3,TRBV16,NA,NA,CASSHDRDLSTDTQYF,TGTGCCAGCAGCCACGACCGGGACCTTAGCACAGATACGCAGTATTTT
TRBJ2-5,TRBV25-1,NA,few,CASSENLLARYTQETQYF,TGTGCCAGCAGTGAAAACTTACTGGCGAGATATACTCAAGAGACCCAGTACTTC
TRBJ2-1,TRBV24-1,NA,few,CATSDPLVHNEQFF,TGTGCCACCAGTGATCCGCTCGTTCACAATGAGCAGTTCTTC
TRBJ2-3,TRBV29-1,TRBD1,many,CSVGQGLADTQYF,TGCAGCGTTGGACAGGGGTTAGCCGATACGCAGTATTTT
TRBJ2-3,TRBV25-1,TRBD2,many,CASSARLIPAGGPEDTQYF,TGTGCCAGCAGTGCACGACTAATTCCTGCGGGAGGGCCTGAAGATACGCAGTATTTT
TRBJ2-1,TRBV20-1,TRBD2,many,CSTTILAGVVLGEQFF,TGCAGCACTACAATCTTAGCGGGAGTAGTATTAGGTGAGCAGTTCTTC
TRBJ2-5,TRBV7-9,TRBD2,few,CASSSFAGGQETQYF,TGTGCCAGCAGCTCTTTTGCGGGAGGGCAAGAGACCCAGTACTTC
TRBJ2-3,TRBV5-1,NA,many,CASSLGEMADTQYF,TGCGCCAGCAGCTTAGGGGAAATGGCAGATACGCAGTATTTT
TRBJ2-3,TRBV10-3,TRBD2,many,CAISGPTSGSTDTQYF,TGTGCCATCAGTGGCCCGACTAGCGGGAGCACAGATACGCAGTATTTT
TRBJ2-1,TRBV12-3/TRBV12-4,TRBD2,many,CASSLGLAGNNEQFF,TGTGCCAGCAGTTTGGGGCTAGCGGGTAACAATGAGCAGTTCTTC
TRBJ2-5,TRBV20-1,NA,NA,CSASKETQYF,TGCAGTGCTTCCAAAGAGACCCAGTACTTC
TRBJ1-1,TRBV7-9,NA,NA,CASIRAGIGTEAFF,TGTGCCAGCATCCGGGCGGGGATAGGCACTGAAGCTTTCTTT
TRBJ2-3,TRBV3-1,NA,NA,CASSQDSYTQYF,TGTGCCAGCAGCCAAGATTCATATACGCAGTATTTT
TRBJ2-2,TRBV4-1,TRBD2,many,CASSPRAGENTGELFF,TGCGCCAGCAGTCCAAGAGCGGGGGAGAACACCGGGGAGCTGTTTTTT
TRBJ2-4,TRBV20-1,NA,many,CSATLGNIQYF,TGCAGTGCTACCCTTGGGAACATTCAGTACTTC
TRBJ2-1,TRBV5-1,NA,many,CASSQGDGLYNEQFF,TGCGCCAGCAGCCAAGGGGACGGCCTCTACAATGAGCAGTTCTTC
TRBJ2-7,TRBV5-1,TRBD1,many,CASSLRGQAFYEQYF,TGCGCCAGCAGCCTGCGGGGACAGGCTTTCTACGAGCAGTACTTC
TRBJ2-3,TRBV5-1,TRBD2,medium-sized,CASGSGSTDTQYF,TGCGCCAGCGGTAGCGGGTCCACAGATACGCAGTATTTT
TRBJ2-1,TRBV3-1,NA,many,CASSPGTREQFF,TGTGCCAGCAGCCCCGGGACACGGGAGCAGTTCTTC
TRBJ2-5,TRBV28,NA,NA,CASRHRAETQYF,TGTGCCAGCAGACACAGGGCAGAGACCCAGTACTTC
TRBJ2-7,TRBV12-3/TRBV12-4,TRBD1,many,CASSPRTGTYEQYF,TGTGCCAGCAGTCCAAGGACAGGCACCTACGAGCAGTACTTC
TRBJ2-1,TRBV7-9,NA,NA,CASSSPSGKGLNSQFF,TGTGCCAGCAGCTCACCATCCGGGAAAGGACTTAATTCTCAGTTCTTC
TRBJ2-7,TRBV10-3,TRBD2,few,CAITASGPSVVEQYF,TGTGCCATTACCGCTAGCGGACCGAGCGTGGTAGAGCAGTACTTC
TRBJ1-5,TRBV2,NA,many,CASKQGSTGNQPQHF,TGTGCCAGCAAACAGGGAAGTACGGGCAATCAGCCCCAGCATTTT
TRBJ2-1,TRBV19,TRBD2,NA,CASSTQREVDEQFF,TGTGCCAGTAGTACCCAGCGGGAAGTCGATGAGCAGTTCTTC